A single T cell receptor (beta chain) is shown here with its context. The data belong to a study of somatic mutations in cytotoxic T cells in rheumatoid arthritis. V lost 7 bases, J lost 0 bases, and 7 bases stayed unmatched. The CDR3 loop spans 17 amino acids. The germline V gene has CDR1 SNHLY and CDR2 FYNNEI. Sequencing used immunoSEQ multiplex PCR; TCRdb keeps in-frame clones, though not all of them. The sample has around 6,500 clones; 70% are singletons. The chain carries TRBV2 and TRBJ2-3; 13 bases fit TRBD2. The specimen sequenced was CD8+ T cells sorted from blood. The TCR comes from a man in his forties or fifties in good health. The chain's CDR3 is CASTGTSGVASTDTQYF. The CDR3 coding sequence is TGTGCCAGCACCGGGACTAGCGGGGTAGCTAGCACAGATACGCAGTATTTT.